The text below deals with one T cell receptor beta chain. The data were obtained in a study of T cells in Graves' hyperthyroidism and ophthalmopathy. Patients were excluded because of uncontrolled infection, other autoimmune disease, pregnancy or lactation. CDR1 is MGHDK, CDR2 SYGVNS, per germline. The CDR3 runs 17 residues. V lost 3 bases and J lost 1; bases outside the gene matches: 1. Amplified TCR beta CDR3 regions came from RNA transcripts. First-round RT-PCR of the TCR CDR3 relied on the HTBI primer set. MiXCR, run by TCRdb on the multiplex PCR reads, gives a single entry per CDR3 protein. The table has roughly 640,000 distinct CDR3 sequences, 15% to 20% seen once.

V gene TRBV25-1 combines with J gene TRBJ2-3; 16 bases line up with TRBD2. The specimen was blood. The sequence derives from a woman in her forties with Graves' ophthalmopathy. The CDR3 region is CASSEGLAGGGTDTQYF. CDR3 in DNA: TGTGCCAGCAGTGAGGGACTAGCGGGAGGGGGCACAGATACGCAGTATTTT.